What follows is one TCR beta chain and its context. No antigen is known for it. The sample originates from a study of cytomegalovirus exposure and HLA in healthy donors. Study overall: Around 78 million unique TCR sequences came from HLA-typed donors in an early release.

Whole-study results and caveats: Later analysis showed most CMV-associated TCR beta chains appearing HLA-restricted.

The germline gives CDR1 KGHSH, CDR2 LQKENI. The junction had 3 bases not matched to a gene; V was cut back by 2 bases and J by 5 bases. The CDR3 contains 14 residues. In the PCR, 60 Vbeta and 13 Jbeta primers were used. The method was immunoSEQ multiplex PCR; TCRdb's version includes in-frame clones alone and lacks a portion of them. This table has some 140,000 clones, 70% to 80% appearing once. V gene TRBV18 combines with J gene TRBJ1-5, with 7 bases lining up with TRBD1. This sequence was found in a man aged 25-45 years in good health and CMV-seropositive. Sequenced input: PBMCs. CDR3 loop: CASSPDRVDQPQHF. For the CDR3, the DNA is TGTGCCAGCTCACCAGACAGGGTCGATCAGCCCCAGCATTTT.